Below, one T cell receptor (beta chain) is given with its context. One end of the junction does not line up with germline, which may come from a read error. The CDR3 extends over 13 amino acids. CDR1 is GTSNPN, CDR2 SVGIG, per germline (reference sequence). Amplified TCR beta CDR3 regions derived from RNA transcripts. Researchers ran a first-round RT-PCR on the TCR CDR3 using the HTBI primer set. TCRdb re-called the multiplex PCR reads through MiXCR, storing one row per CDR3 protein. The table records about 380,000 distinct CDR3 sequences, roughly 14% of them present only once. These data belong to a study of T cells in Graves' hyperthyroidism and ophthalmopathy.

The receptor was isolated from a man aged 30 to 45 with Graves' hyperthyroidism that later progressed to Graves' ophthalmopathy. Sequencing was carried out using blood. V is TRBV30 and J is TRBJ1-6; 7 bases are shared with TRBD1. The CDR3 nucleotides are TGTGCCTGGGGTGGGACAGCGAATTCACCCCCCCACTTT. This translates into CAWGGTANSPPHF.